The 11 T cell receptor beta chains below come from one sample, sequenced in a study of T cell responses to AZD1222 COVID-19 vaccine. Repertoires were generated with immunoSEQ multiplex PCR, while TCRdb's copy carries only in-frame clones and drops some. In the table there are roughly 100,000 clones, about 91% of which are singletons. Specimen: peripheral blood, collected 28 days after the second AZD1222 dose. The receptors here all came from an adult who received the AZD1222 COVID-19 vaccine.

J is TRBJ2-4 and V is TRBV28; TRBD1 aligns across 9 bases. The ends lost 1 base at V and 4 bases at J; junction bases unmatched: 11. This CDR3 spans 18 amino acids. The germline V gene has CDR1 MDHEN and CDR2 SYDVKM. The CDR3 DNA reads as TGTGCCAGCAGTTTATTGGGACAGGGACGCAACATAAAAAACATTCAGTACTTC. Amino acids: CASSLLGQGRNIKNIQYF.

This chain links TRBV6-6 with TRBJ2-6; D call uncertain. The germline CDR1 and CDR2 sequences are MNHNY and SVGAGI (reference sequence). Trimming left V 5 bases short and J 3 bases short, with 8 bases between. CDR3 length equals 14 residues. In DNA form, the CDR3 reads TGTGCCAGCAGTATAGGCGATGGGGCCAACGTCCTGACTTTC. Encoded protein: CASSIGDGANVLTF.

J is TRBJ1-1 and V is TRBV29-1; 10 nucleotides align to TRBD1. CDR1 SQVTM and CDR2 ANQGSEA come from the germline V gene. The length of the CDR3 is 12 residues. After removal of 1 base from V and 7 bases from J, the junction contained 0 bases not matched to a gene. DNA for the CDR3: TGCAGCGTTGAAGGGACAGGGGGTGAAGCTTTCTTT. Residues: CSVEGTGGEAFF.

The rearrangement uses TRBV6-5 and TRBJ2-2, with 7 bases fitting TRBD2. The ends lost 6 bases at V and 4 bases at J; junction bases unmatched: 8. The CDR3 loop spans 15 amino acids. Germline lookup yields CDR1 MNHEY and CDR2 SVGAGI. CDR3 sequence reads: CASSRWTSITGELFF. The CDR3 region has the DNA TGTGCCAGCAGCCGTTGGACTAGTATCACCGGGGAGCTGTTTTTT.

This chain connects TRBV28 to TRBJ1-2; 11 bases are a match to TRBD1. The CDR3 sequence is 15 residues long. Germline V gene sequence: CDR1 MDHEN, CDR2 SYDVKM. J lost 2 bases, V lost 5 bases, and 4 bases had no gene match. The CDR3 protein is CASSGTGGQNYGYTF. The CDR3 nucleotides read TGTGCCAGCAGTGGGACAGGGGGACAAAACTATGGCTACACCTTC.

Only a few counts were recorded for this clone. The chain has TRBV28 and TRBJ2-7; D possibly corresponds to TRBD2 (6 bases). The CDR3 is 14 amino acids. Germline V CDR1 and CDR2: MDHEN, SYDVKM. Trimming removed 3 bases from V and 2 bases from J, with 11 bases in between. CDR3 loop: CASSFWLAPYEQYF. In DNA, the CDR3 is TGTGCCAGCAGTTTTTGGCTAGCGCCCTACGAGCAGTACTTC.

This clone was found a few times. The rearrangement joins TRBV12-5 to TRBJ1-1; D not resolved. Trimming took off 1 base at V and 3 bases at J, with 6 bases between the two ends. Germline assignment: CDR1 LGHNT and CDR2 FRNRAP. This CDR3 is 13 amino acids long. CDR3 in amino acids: CASGLESYTEAFF. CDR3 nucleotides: TGTGCTAGTGGTTTGGAGTCTTACACTGAAGCTTTCTTT.

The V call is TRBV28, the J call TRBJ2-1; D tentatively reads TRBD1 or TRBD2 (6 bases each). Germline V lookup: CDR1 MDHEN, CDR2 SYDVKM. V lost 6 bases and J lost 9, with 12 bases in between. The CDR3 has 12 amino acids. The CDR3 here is CASRGGRIEQFF. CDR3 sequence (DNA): TGTGCCAGCAGAGGGGGGAGGATTGAGCAGTTCTTC.

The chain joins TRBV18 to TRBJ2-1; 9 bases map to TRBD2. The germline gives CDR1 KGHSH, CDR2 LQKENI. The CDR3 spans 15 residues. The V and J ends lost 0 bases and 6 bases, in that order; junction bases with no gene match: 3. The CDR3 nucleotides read TGTGCCAGCTCACCACCGGGACTAGCCCTCAATGAGCAGTTCTTC. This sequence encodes CASSPPGLALNEQFF.

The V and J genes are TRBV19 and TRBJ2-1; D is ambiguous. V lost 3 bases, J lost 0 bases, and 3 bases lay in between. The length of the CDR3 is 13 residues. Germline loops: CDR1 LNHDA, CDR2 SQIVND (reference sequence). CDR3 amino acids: CASSIDSYNEQFF. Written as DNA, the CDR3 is TGTGCCAGTAGTATTGACTCCTACAATGAGCAGTTCTTC.

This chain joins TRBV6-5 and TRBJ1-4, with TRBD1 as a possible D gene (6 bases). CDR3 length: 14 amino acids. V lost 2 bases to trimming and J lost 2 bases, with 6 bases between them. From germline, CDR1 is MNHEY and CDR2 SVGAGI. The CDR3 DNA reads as TGTGCCAGCAGTTACAGGGGGACTAATGAAAAACTGTTTTTT. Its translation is CASSYRGTNEKLFF.